This T cell receptor beta chain was sequenced during a study of T cell changes during pregnancy in multiple sclerosis. In this sample, this clone turned up once. The length of the CDR3 is 13 residues. CDR1 and CDR2 from the germline V gene are GTSNPN and SVGIG (reference sequence). Trimming shortened V by 3 bases and J by 2 bases, and 11 bases separated the two germline ends. Data came from immunoSEQ multiplex PCR; TCRdb stores just in-frame clones and leaves some out. The sample comprises around 100,000 clones, roughly 90% of which are singletons, and 1.5% to 1.9% rests with the top ten. The starting material was peripheral blood, obtained in the third trimester of pregnancy. The receptor's source is a female donor with multiple sclerosis, enrolled in a pregnancy study. The gene calls are TRBV30 and TRBJ2-7; D is unclear. The CDR3 here is CAWRFAAAYEQYF. As DNA, the CDR3 is TGTGCCTGGAGATTTGCGGCAGCCTACGAGCAGTACTTC.